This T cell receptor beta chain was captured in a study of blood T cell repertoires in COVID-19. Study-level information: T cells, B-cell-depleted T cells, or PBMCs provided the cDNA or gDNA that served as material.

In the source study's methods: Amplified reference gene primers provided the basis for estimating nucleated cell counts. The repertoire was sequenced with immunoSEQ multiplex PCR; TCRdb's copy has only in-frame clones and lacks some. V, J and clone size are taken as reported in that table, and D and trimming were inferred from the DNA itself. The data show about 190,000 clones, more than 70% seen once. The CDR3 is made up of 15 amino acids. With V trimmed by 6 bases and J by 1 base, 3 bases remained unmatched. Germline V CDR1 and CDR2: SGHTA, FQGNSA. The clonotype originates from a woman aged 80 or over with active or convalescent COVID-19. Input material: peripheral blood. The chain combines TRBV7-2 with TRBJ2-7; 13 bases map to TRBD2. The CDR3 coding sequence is TGTGCCAGCAGACGGACTAGCGGGGGATCCTACGAGCAGTACTTC. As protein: CASRRTSGGSYEQYF.